This TCR beta chain was documented in a study of identical twins. To note about this clonotype: Its target is not known.

From germline, CDR1 is SEHNR and CDR2 FQNEAQ (reference sequence). The CDR3 is 15 residues long. V was pared by 5 bases and J by 5 bases, with 13 bases between. Study findings and constraints: Abundant cord blood beta clonotypes carried fewer insertions; memory repertoires showed none. In drawing conclusions, the study used cross-sectional statistical analysis and did not follow the same donors.

One entry per CDR3 protein, called by TCRdb with MiXCR from the 5' RACE reads. The data show 200,000 to 250,000 distinct CDR3 sequences, under 10% seen once. Each donor was a healthy Caucasian. The same data also went into a second study, on yellow fever vaccine responses in identical twins.

The sequenced sample consisted of memory (CD45RO+) T cells sorted from blood. The chain uses TRBV7-9 and TRBJ1-6; possible D gene TRBD1, 5 bases. The sequence came from a young woman in good health. The CDR3 nucleotides read TGTGCCAGCAGCCCAGGCCGGGACCATAATTCACCCCTCCACTTT. As protein: CASSPGRDHNSPLHF.